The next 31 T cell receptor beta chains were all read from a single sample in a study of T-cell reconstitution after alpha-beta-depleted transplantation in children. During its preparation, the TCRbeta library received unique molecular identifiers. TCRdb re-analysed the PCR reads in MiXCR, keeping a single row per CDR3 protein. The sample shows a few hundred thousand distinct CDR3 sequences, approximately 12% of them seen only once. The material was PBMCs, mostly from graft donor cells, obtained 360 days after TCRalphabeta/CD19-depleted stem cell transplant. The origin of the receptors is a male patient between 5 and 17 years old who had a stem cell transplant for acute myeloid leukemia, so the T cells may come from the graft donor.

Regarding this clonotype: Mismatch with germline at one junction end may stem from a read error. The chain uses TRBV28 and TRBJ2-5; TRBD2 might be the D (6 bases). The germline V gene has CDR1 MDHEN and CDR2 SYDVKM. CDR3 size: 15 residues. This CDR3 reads CASSLSSQGRETEYF. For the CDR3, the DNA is TGTGCCAGCAGTTTAAGTTCGCAGGGACGGGAGACCGAGTACTTC.

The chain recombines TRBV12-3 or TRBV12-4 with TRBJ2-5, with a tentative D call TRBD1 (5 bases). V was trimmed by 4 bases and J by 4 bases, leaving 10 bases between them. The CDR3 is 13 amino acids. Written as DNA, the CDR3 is TGTGCCAGCAGTTCAGGGTTTTTAGAGACCCAGTACTTC. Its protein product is CASSSGFLETQYF.

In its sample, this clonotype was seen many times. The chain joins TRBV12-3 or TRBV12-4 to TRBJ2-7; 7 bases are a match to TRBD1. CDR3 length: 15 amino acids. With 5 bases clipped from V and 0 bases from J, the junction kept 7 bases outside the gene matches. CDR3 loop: CASSPRTGSSYEQYF. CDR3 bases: TGTGCCAGCAGTCCGCGGACAGGAAGCTCCTACGAGCAGTACTTC.

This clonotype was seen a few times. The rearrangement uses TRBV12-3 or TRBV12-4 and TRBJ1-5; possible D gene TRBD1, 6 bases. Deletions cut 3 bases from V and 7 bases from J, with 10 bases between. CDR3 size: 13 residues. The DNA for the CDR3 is TGTGCCAGCAGTTTCTCAGGGGAACAGCCCCAGCATTTT. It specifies CASSFSGEQPQHF.

CDR3 sequence: CSVGVGWDAARQYF. The CDR3 DNA follows: TGCAGCGTTGGGGTGGGGTGGGACGCCGCGAGGCAGTACTTC. The chain is built from TRBV29-1 and TRBJ2-7, with D perhaps assigned TRBD1 or TRBD2 (5 bases each). The CDR3 sequence is 14 residues long. The V gene's germline CDR1 is SQVTM and CDR2 ANQGSEA. Trimming removed 4 bases at V and 9 bases at J, with 22 bases between.

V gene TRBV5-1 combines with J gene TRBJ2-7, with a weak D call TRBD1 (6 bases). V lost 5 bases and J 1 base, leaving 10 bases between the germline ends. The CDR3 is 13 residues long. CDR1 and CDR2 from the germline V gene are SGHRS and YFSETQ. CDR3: CASRWDNSYEQYF. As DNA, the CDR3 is TGCGCCAGCAGATGGGACAATTCCTACGAGCAGTACTTC.

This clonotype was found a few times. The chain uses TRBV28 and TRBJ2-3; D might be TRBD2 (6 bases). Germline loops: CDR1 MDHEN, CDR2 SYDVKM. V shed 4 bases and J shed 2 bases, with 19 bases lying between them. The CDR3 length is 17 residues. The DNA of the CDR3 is TGTGCCAGCAGTTCTCCCCCCTACGGGAGCCCCACAGATACGCAGTATTTT. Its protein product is CASSSPPYGSPTDTQYF.

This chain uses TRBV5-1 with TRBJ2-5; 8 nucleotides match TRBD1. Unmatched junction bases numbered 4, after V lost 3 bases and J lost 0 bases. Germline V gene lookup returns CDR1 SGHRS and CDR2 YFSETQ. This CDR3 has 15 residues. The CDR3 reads CASSSGDRYQETQYF. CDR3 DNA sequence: TGCGCCAGCAGCTCTGGGGACAGGTACCAAGAGACCCAGTACTTC.

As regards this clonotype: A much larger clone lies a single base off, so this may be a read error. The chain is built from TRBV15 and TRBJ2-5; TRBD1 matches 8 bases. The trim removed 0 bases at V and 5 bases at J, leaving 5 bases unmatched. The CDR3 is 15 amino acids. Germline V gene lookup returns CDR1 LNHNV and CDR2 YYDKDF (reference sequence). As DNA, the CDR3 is TGTGCCACCAGCAGAGATCGGACAGGGCATGAGACCCAGTACTTC. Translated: CATSRDRTGHETQYF.

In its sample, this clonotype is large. CDR3 sequence: CSVRPQGTYEQYF. DNA for the CDR3: TGCAGCGTTAGACCCCAGGGGACGTACGAGCAGTACTTC. This rearrangement joins TRBV29-1 to TRBJ2-7; D is possibly TRBD1 (6 bases). This CDR3 spans 13 amino acids. V was clipped by 5 bases and J by 4 bases, with 15 bases between them. Germline V gene data show CDR1 as SQVTM and CDR2 as ANQGSEA.

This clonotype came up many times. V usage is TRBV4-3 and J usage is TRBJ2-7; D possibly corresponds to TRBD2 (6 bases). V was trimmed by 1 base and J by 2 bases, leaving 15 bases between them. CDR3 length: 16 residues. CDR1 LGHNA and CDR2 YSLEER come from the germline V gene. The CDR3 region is CASSQVEGSTAYEQYF. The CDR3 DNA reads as TGCGCCAGCAGCCAAGTGGAGGGATCAACGGCCTACGAGCAGTACTTC.

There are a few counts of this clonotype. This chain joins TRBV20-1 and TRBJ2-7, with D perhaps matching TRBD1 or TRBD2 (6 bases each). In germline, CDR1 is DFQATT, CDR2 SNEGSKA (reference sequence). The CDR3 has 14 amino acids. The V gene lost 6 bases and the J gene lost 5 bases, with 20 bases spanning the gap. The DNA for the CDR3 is TGCAGTGCCCGGTGGGGGGCGGGATATAACGAGCAGTACTTC. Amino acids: CSARWGAGYNEQYF.

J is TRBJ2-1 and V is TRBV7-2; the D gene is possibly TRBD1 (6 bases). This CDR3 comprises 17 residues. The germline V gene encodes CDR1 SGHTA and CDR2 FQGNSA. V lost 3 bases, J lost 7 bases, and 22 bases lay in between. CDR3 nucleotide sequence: TGTGCCAGCAGCTTGGGGGCCACGTTAACCTGGACGAATGAGCAGTTCTTC. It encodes CASSLGATLTWTNEQFF. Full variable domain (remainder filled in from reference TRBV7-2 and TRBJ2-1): GAGVSQSPSNKVTEKGKDVELRCDPISGHTALYWYRQSLGQGLEFLIYFQGNSAPDKSGLPSDRFSAERTGGSVSTLTIQRTQQEDSAVYLCASSLGATLTWTNEQFFGPGTRLTVL.

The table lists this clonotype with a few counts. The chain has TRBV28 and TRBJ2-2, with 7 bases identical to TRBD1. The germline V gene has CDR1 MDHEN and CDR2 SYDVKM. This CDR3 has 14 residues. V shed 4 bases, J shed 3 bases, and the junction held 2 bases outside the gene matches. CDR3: CASSWGQYTGELFF. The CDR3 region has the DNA TGTGCCAGCAGTTGGGGACAGTACACCGGGGAGCTGTTTTTT.

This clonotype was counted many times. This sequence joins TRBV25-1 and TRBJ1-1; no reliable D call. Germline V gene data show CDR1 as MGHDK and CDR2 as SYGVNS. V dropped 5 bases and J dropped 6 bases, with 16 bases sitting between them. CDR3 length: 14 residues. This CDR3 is CASSTQPSFSEAFF. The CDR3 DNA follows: TGTGCCAGCAGTACGCAGCCCTCTTTTTCTGAAGCTTTCTTT.

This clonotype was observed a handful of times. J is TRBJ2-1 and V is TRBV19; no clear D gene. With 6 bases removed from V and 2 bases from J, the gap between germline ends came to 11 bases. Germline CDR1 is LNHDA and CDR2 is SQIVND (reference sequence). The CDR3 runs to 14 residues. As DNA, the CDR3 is TGTGCCAGTAGACAACCCACCACCTACAATGAGCAGTTCTTC. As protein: CASRQPTTYNEQFF.

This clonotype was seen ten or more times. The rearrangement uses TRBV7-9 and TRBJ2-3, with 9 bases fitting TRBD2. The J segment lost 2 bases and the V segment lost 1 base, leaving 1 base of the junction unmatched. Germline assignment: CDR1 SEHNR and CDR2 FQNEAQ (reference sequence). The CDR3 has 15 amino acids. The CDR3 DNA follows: TGTGCCAGCAGCTTAGGGACTAGCGACACAGATACGCAGTATTTT. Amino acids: CASSLGTSDTDTQYF.

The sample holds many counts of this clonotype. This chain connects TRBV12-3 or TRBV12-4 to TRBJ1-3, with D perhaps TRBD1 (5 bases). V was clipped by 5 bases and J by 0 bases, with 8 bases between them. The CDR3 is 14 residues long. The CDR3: CASSLGASGNTIYF. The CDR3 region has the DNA TGTGCCAGCAGTCTCGGGGCCTCTGGAAACACCATATATTTT.

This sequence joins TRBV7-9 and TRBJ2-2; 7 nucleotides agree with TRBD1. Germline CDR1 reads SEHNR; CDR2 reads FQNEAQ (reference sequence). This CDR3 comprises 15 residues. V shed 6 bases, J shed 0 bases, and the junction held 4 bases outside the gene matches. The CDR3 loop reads CASRTGTANTGELFF. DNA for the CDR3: TGTGCCAGCAGAACCGGGACAGCGAACACCGGGGAGCTGTTTTTT. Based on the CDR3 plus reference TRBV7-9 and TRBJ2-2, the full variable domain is DTGVSQNPRHKITKRGQNVTFRCDPISEHNRLYWYRQTLGQGPEFLTYFQNEAQLEKSRLLSDRFSAERPKGSFSTLEIQRTEQGDSAMYLCASRTGTANTGELFFGEGSRLTVL.

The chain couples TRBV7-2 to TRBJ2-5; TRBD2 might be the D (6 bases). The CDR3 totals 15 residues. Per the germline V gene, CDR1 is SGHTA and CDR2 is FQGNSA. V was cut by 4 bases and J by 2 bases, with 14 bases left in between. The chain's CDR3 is CASSSRDREQETQYF. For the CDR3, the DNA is TGTGCCAGCAGCTCCCGGGACCGGGAGCAAGAGACCCAGTACTTC.

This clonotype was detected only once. CDR3 in amino acids: CASVKGVMNTEAFF. The CDR3 region has the DNA TGTGCCAGCGTCAAAGGGGTCATGAACACTGAAGCTTTCTTT. The rearrangement uses TRBV6-2 or TRBV6-3 and TRBJ1-1, with D tentatively TRBD1 (5 bases). Trimming took 8 bases from V and 0 from J, leaving 13 bases between them. Germline CDR1 MNHEY, CDR2 SVGEGT. CDR3 size: 14 residues.

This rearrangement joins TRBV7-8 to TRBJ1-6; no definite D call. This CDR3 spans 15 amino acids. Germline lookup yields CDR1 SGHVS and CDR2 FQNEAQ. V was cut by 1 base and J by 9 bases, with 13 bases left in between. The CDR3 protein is CASSLVRTARSPLHF. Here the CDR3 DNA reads TGTGCCAGCAGCTTAGTTCGGACGGCACGTTCACCCCTCCACTTT.

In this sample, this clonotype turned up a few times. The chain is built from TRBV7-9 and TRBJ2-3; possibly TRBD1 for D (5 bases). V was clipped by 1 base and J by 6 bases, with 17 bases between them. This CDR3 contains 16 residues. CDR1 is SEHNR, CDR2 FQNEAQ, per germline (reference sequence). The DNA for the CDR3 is TGTGCCAGCAGCTTAGAAATTCGCAGGGTGGGGGATACGCAGTATTTT. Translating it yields CASSLEIRRVGDTQYF.

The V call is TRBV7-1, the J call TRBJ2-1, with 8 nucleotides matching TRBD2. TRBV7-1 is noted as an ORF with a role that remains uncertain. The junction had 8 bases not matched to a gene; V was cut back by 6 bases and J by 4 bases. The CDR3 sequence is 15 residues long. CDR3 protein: CASSFSGSRYNEQFF. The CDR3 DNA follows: TGTGCCAGCAGTTTCAGCGGGAGTCGGTACAATGAGCAGTTCTTC.

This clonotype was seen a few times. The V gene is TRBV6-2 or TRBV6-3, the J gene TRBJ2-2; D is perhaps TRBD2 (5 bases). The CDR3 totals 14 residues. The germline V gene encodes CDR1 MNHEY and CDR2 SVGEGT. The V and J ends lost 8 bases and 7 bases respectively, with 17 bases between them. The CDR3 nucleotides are TGTGCCAGCTACCGGACTTTTTTAGGCGGGGAGCTGTTTTTT. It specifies CASYRTFLGGELFF.

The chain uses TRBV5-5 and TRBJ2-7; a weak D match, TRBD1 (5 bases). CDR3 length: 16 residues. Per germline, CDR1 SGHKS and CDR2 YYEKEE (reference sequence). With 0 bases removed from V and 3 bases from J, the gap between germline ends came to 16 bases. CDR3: CASSLAMRPGIYEQYF. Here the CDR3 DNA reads TGTGCCAGCAGCTTGGCCATGCGACCAGGGATCTACGAGCAGTACTTC.

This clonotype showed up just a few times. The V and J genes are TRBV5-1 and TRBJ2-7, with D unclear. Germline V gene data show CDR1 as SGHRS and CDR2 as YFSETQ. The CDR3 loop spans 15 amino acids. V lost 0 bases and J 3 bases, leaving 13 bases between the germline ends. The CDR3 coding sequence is TGCGCCAGCAGCTTGGCGGTCGGAGAACACTACGAGCAGTACTTC. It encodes CASSLAVGEHYEQYF.

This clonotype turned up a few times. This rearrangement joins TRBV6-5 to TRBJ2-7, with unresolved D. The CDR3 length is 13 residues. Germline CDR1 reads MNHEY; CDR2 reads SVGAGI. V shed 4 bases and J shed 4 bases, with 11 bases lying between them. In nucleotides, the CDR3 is TGTGCCAGCAGTTCCCTCGATCCGTACGAGCAGTACTTC. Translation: CASSSLDPYEQYF.

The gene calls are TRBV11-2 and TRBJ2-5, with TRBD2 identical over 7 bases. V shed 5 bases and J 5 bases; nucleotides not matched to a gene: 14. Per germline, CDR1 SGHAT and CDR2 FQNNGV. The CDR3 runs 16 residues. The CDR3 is CASSGYKGREWETQYF. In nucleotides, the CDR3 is TGTGCCAGCAGCGGGTATAAGGGGCGGGAGTGGGAGACCCAGTACTTC.

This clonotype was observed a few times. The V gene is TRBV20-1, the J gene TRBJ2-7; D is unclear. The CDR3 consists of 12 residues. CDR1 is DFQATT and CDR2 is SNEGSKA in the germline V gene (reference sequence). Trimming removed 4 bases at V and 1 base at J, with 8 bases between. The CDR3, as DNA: TGCAGTGCTAATGACCGATCCTACGAGCAGTACTTC. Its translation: CSANDRSYEQYF.

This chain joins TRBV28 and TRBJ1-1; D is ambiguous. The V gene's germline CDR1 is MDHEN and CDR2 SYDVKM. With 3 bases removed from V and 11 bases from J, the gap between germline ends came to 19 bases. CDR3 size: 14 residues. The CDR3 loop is CASSFGGFSYEAFF. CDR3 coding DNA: TGTGCCAGCAGTTTCGGCGGGTTTAGTTATGAGGCTTTCTTT.